A single sample gave rise to the 28 T cell receptor beta chains below, sequenced in a study of cytomegalovirus exposure and HLA in healthy donors. Clones were read by immunoSEQ multiplex PCR, and TCRdb kept only the in-frame ones, dropping some. The sample has about 120,000 clones, 85% to 90% seen once. Specimen: PBMCs. These receptor sequences come from a woman between 18 and 30 years old in good health and CMV-seropositive.

The J gene is TRBJ1-1, the V gene TRBV28, with 7 positions matching TRBD1. J was trimmed by 0 bases and V by 3 bases; bases with no gene match: 7. Per the germline V gene, CDR1 is MDHEN and CDR2 is SYDVKM. The CDR3 totals 16 residues. Here the CDR3 DNA reads TGTGCCAGCAGTTTCCCCTGGACAGGAATGAACACTGAAGCTTTCTTT. It yields the protein CASSFPWTGMNTEAFF.

The chain has TRBV4-1 and TRBJ2-3; 9 positions match TRBD1. The CDR3 loop spans 17 amino acids. The J segment lost 4 bases and the V segment lost 2 bases, leaving 10 bases of the junction unmatched. From germline, CDR1 is MGHRA and CDR2 YSYEKL. The CDR3 region has the DNA TGCGCCAGCAGCCAACCTCGGGACAGGGCGTCGGCAGATACGCAGTATTTT. As protein: CASSQPRDRASADTQYF.

The chain couples TRBV5-6 to TRBJ1-2, with D uncertain. The CDR3 spans 12 residues. The germline V gene has CDR1 SGHDT and CDR2 YYEEEE. V was trimmed by 3 bases and J by 5 bases, leaving 8 bases between them. This CDR3 reads CASSSNLYGYTF. In DNA form, the CDR3 reads TGTGCCAGCAGCTCAAACTTGTATGGCTACACCTTC.

This clone is a singleton in its sample. This rearrangement joins TRBV6-4 to TRBJ1-2; 10 bases are a match to TRBD1. Germline CDR1 MRHNA, CDR2 SNTAGT. This CDR3 contains 16 residues. V shed 5 bases and J 7 bases; nucleotides not matched to a gene: 13. In DNA, the CDR3 is TGTGCCAGCAGTCCCACTGCTAGGGACAGGGGAGGTGGCTACACCTTC. It translates to CASSPTARDRGGGYTF.

The chain combines TRBV5-6 with TRBJ1-2; perhaps TRBD1 as D (5 bases). From germline, CDR1 is SGHDT and CDR2 YYEEEE. The CDR3 is 12 amino acids. Trimming pared 4 bases from V and 8 bases from J, leaving 12 bases between. Here the CDR3 reads CASSLGDRGYTF. Written as DNA, the CDR3 is TGTGCCAGCAGCCTAGGGGATCGCGGCTACACCTTC.

This chain links TRBV6-1 with TRBJ2-7, with 8 bases identical to TRBD1. Germline lookup yields CDR1 MNHNS and CDR2 SASEGT. CDR3 size: 14 residues. Losses at the gene ends were 7 bases for V and 3 bases for J; bases not matched to a gene: 8. CDR3 in DNA: TGTGCCAGCAATCCTTACGGGACAGGCTACGAGCAGTACTTC. Translated: CASNPYGTGYEQYF.

V usage is TRBV6-6 and J usage is TRBJ1-2, with a weak D call TRBD1 (5 bases). This CDR3 region has 13 residues. The V gene's germline CDR1 is MNHNY and CDR2 SVGAGI (reference sequence). V lost 6 bases and J 7 bases, leaving 15 bases between the germline ends. The chain's CDR3 is CASSSARTSGYTF. DNA for the CDR3: TGTGCCAGCAGCTCGGCCCGGACATCTGGCTACACCTTC.

The V and J genes are TRBV7-2 and TRBJ1-2; 7 bases are shared with TRBD1. This CDR3 has 14 residues. Germline CDR1 SGHTA, CDR2 FQGNSA. J gave up 4 bases and V 4 bases, and 6 bases lay outside the gene matches. The CDR3 sequence: CASSSARDSYGYTF. CDR3 DNA sequence: TGTGCCAGCAGCTCCGCGAGGGACAGCTATGGCTACACCTTC.

The chain links TRBV9 to TRBJ2-5; no clear D gene. The CDR3 length is 13 residues. Germline loops: CDR1 SGDLS, CDR2 YYNGEE. Deletions cut 0 bases from V and 5 bases from J, with 8 bases between. In DNA form, the CDR3 reads TGTGCCAGCAGCGTAGAGCGCGATGAGACCCAGTACTTC. This gives the protein CASSVERDETQYF.

This clone has a handful of counts. CDR3 region: CASTGFGSTGGGYTF. In DNA form, the CDR3 reads TGTGCCAGCACGGGATTCGGGTCAACAGGGGGAGGCTACACCTTC. V usage is TRBV6-5 and J usage is TRBJ1-2, with TRBD1 matching 8 bases. V gave up 7 bases and J gave up 8 bases; unmatched junction bases: 15. The CDR3 has 15 residues. The V gene's germline CDR1 is MNHEY and CDR2 SVGAGI.

V is TRBV9 and J is TRBJ1-1; D ambiguous. V lost 0 bases and J 5 bases, leaving 8 bases between the germline ends. Germline lookup yields CDR1 SGDLS and CDR2 YYNGEE. CDR3 length equals 13 residues. The CDR3 reads CASSVGPGTEAFF. In nucleotides, the CDR3 is TGTGCCAGCAGCGTAGGCCCAGGAACTGAAGCTTTCTTT.

The rearrangement joins TRBV9 to TRBJ1-1; possible D gene TRBD1, 5 bases. This CDR3 has 14 amino acids. Per the germline V gene, CDR1 is SGDLS and CDR2 is YYNGEE. V dropped 5 bases and J dropped 1 base, with 12 bases sitting between them. The CDR3 coding sequence is TGTGCCAGCAGTGGCCAAACAGGGAACACTGAAGCTTTCTTT. Residues: CASSGQTGNTEAFF.

This rearrangement joins TRBV9 to TRBJ2-3; D may be TRBD2 (6 bases). Germline V lookup: CDR1 SGDLS, CDR2 YYNGEE. V was clipped by 4 bases and J by 6 bases, with 21 bases between them. The CDR3 runs to 16 residues. The CDR3 reads CASSPRLVSYRDTQYF. The CDR3, as DNA: TGTGCCAGCAGCCCCCGACTAGTAAGCTATCGGGATACGCAGTATTTT.

This clone has more than one count but fewer than ten. The chain is built from TRBV4-3 and TRBJ1-1, with D hard to call. In germline, CDR1 is LGHNA, CDR2 YSLEER. CDR3 length: 14 amino acids. Trimming left V 3 bases short and J 5 bases short, with 13 bases between. The CDR3 DNA reads as TGCGCCAGCAGCCACCCAGGAAGTTCAACTGAAGCTTTCTTT. Translation: CASSHPGSSTEAFF.

The chain couples TRBV7-2 to TRBJ1-1; D is ambiguous. The CDR3 sequence is 16 residues long. Germline V lookup: CDR1 SGHTA, CDR2 FQGNSA. Between the trimmed V and J ends, which lost 2 bases and 4 bases, there was a span of 17 bases. CDR3 in amino acids: CASSLLSGTLVTEAFF. The CDR3 DNA sequence: TGTGCCAGCAGCTTACTGTCGGGTACCCTGGTCACTGAAGCTTTCTTT. Combining the CDR3 with reference TRBV7-2 and TRBJ1-1 gives the whole variable domain GAGVSQSPSNKVTEKGKDVELRCDPISGHTALYWYRQSLGQGLEFLIYFQGNSAPDKSGLPSDRFSAERTGGSVSTLTIQRTQQEDSAVYLCASSLLSGTLVTEAFFGQGTRLTVV.

This clone was seen just once. The sample contains more than one DNA sequence encoding this CDR3. This chain uses TRBV19 with TRBJ2-7, with D perhaps TRBD2 (5 bases). Trimming removed 3 bases at V and 0 bases at J, with 6 bases between. This CDR3 is built from 13 residues. Germline V CDR1 and CDR2: LNHDA, SQIVND (reference sequence). CDR3: CASSMGSSYEQYF. For the CDR3, the DNA is TGTGCCAGTAGTATGGGGAGCTCCTACGAGCAGTACTTC.

This clone has a handful of counts. Other DNA sequences of this sample code for an identical CDR3. V usage is TRBV19 and J usage is TRBJ1-2; TRBD1 matches 7 bases. Germline CDR1 is LNHDA and CDR2 is SQIVND (reference sequence). CDR3 size: 14 residues. The V and J ends lost 6 bases and 0 bases, in that order; junction bases with no gene match: 4. The CDR3 reads CASRRDSSNYGYTF. CDR3 nucleotide sequence: TGTGCCAGTAGGCGGGACAGTTCTAACTATGGCTACACCTTC.

The genes are TRBV7-9 and TRBJ2-1; possibly TRBD1 for D (5 bases). Deletions cut 2 bases from V and 1 base from J, with 9 bases between. The germline CDR1 and CDR2 sequences are SEHNR and FQNEAQ (reference sequence). The CDR3 spans 15 residues. In DNA form, the CDR3 reads TGTGCCAGCAGCTTACGGCAGGGTTCCTACAATGAGCAGTTCTTC. Its translation: CASSLRQGSYNEQFF. Drawing the rest from reference TRBV7-9 and TRBJ2-1, the complete variable domain is DTGVSQNPRHKITKRGQNVTFRCDPISEHNRLYWYRQTLGQGPEFLTYFQNEAQLEKSRLLSDRFSAERPKGSFSTLEIQRTEQGDSAMYLCASSLRQGSYNEQFFGPGTRLTVL.

This chain links TRBV19 with TRBJ2-2, with a possible D match to TRBD1 (5 bases). Germline V gives CDR1 LNHDA, CDR2 SQIVND (reference sequence). The CDR3 totals 16 residues. Trimming left V 1 base short and J 3 bases short, with 12 bases between. CDR3 nucleotides: TGTGCCAGTAGTATAGGGTCAGGGAAGTACACCGGGGAGCTGTTTTTT. Its translation is CASSIGSGKYTGELFF.

The chain links TRBV15 to TRBJ1-2; no firm D call. CDR1 is LNHNV, CDR2 YYDKDF, per germline (reference sequence). The CDR3 is 13 residues long. The V gene lost 0 bases and the J gene lost 3 bases, with 5 bases spanning the gap. CDR3: CATSRDSHYGYTF. In DNA, the CDR3 is TGTGCCACCAGCAGAGACAGTCACTATGGCTACACCTTC.

This sequence joins TRBV7-9 and TRBJ2-1; 13 nucleotides agree with TRBD2. The germline V gene encodes CDR1 SEHNR and CDR2 FQNEAQ (reference sequence). This CDR3 spans 18 amino acids. The V gene end was trimmed by 3 bases and the J gene end by 10 bases; junction bases not matched to a gene: 15. The CDR3 protein is CASSFPAFGGLAGHEQFF. CDR3 bases: TGTGCCAGCAGCTTCCCGGCGTTTGGGGGACTAGCGGGACACGAGCAGTTCTTC.

This chain uses TRBV28 with TRBJ1-2; maybe TRBD1 (6 bases). Trimming took off 6 bases at V and 0 bases at J, with 14 bases between the two ends. The CDR3 covers 15 residues. The V gene's germline CDR1 is MDHEN and CDR2 SYDVKM. The CDR3 DNA follows: TGTGCCAGCAGCTCCCTGGACAGATCTAACTATGGCTACACCTTC. It yields the protein CASSSLDRSNYGYTF.

The chain employs TRBV7-8 and TRBJ1-2; D perhaps matches TRBD1 (6 bases). From germline, CDR1 is SGHVS and CDR2 FQNEAQ. Trimming left V 5 bases short and J 0 bases short, with 13 bases between. This CDR3 has 15 residues. CDR3 nucleotide sequence: TGTGCCAGCAGCGACCGGGACACCTCTAACTATGGCTACACCTTC. Protein: CASSDRDTSNYGYTF.

The chain joins TRBV7-2 to TRBJ2-5; D might be TRBD1 (6 bases). Trimming took 4 bases from V and 5 from J, leaving 14 bases between them. Germline CDR1 and CDR2: SGHTA and FQGNSA. This CDR3 spans 14 amino acids. The DNA for the CDR3 is TGTGCCAGCAGCTCAGGGGCCCCTGGTGAGACCCAGTACTTC. It is translated as CASSSGAPGETQYF.

This chain uses TRBV27 with TRBJ1-5; perhaps TRBD1 as D (5 bases). The CDR3 runs 15 residues. The V end lost 6 bases, the J end lost 0 bases, and 12 bases lay between the germline ends. Germline loops: CDR1 MNHEY, CDR2 SMNVEV (reference sequence). DNA for the CDR3: TGTGCCAGCAGCCGGGAGGGGTATAGCAATCAGCCCCAGCATTTT. Its translation: CASSREGYSNQPQHF.

The chain combines TRBV14 with TRBJ2-3; 13 nucleotides line up with TRBD2. CDR1 is SGHDN, CDR2 FVKESK, per germline. This CDR3 comprises 16 residues. The junction had 3 bases not matched to a gene; V was cut back by 4 bases and J by 2 bases. This chain's CDR3 is CASSPLAGGVTDTQYF. CDR3 nucleotide sequence: TGTGCCAGCAGCCCACTAGCGGGAGGGGTCACAGATACGCAGTATTTT.

The chain recombines TRBV7-2 with TRBJ2-7, with 12 positions matching TRBD1. Germline values: CDR1 SGHTA, CDR2 FQGNSA. The trim removed 5 bases at V and 6 bases at J, leaving 5 bases unmatched. CDR3 length: 14 amino acids. CDR3: CASSPRDRGREQYF. CDR3 DNA: TGTGCCAGCAGCCCCCGGGACAGGGGGCGCGAGCAGTACTTC.

J is TRBJ2-1 and V is TRBV2, with TRBD2 as a possible D gene (6 bases). CDR3 size: 15 residues. Germline loops: CDR1 SNHLY, CDR2 FYNNEI. The germline V and J ends were trimmed by 1 base and 7 bases, with 14 bases remaining between them. CDR3 region: CASSEGTRRGNEQFF. The CDR3 bases are TGTGCCAGCAGTGAAGGAACCCGTCGGGGGAATGAGCAGTTCTTC.